The 26 T cell receptor beta chains reported below all come from one sample, sequenced in a study of cytomegalovirus exposure and HLA in healthy donors. PCR was performed using 60 Vbeta and 13 Jbeta primers. Clones were sequenced by immunoSEQ multiplex PCR, and TCRdb holds only the in-frame ones, with some missing. The data contain more than 100,000 clones, approximately 15% of them singletons. Sequencing was performed on PBMCs. The receptors here all came from a woman younger than 35 in good health and CMV-seronegative.

V usage is TRBV9 and J usage is TRBJ2-7, with D possibly TRBD2 on 5 matching bases. CDR1 and CDR2 from the germline V gene are SGDLS and YYNGEE. Trimming shortened V by 0 bases and J by 3 bases, and 10 bases separated the two germline ends. The CDR3 extends over 14 amino acids. This CDR3 is CASSVGLGVYEQYF. The CDR3 coding sequence is TGTGCCAGCAGCGTAGGACTGGGAGTCTACGAGCAGTACTTC.

The rearrangement joins TRBV5-1 to TRBJ2-2; perhaps TRBD1 as D (5 bases). Germline V lookup: CDR1 SGHRS, CDR2 YFSETQ. The V end was cut by 0 bases, the J end by 4 bases, with 16 bases between. The CDR3 spans 17 residues. The CDR3 DNA is TGCGCCAGCAGCTTGGTTAGAAGGGGCGGCGGCACCGGGGAGCTGTTTTTT. Residues: CASSLVRRGGGTGELFF.

V is TRBV9 and J is TRBJ2-7, with 7 nucleotides matching TRBD1. With 0 bases clipped from V and 5 bases from J, the junction kept 14 bases outside the gene matches. Germline V gene sequence: CDR1 SGDLS, CDR2 YYNGEE. The CDR3 spans 17 residues. The CDR3: CASSVGGWRGGQDEQYF. The CDR3 coding sequence is TGTGCCAGCAGCGTAGGAGGTTGGAGAGGAGGACAGGACGAGCAGTACTTC.

The chain joins TRBV6-1 to TRBJ2-7; 7 bases align to TRBD1. Per germline, CDR1 MNHNS and CDR2 SASEGT. The CDR3 runs to 16 residues. V was clipped by 1 base and J by 0 bases; unmatched bases: 6. CDR3 coding DNA: TGTGCCAGCAGTGAAGGGCCGGGACAGCTCTCCTACGAGCAGTACTTC. Protein product: CASSEGPGQLSYEQYF.

Only a few counts were recorded for this clone. This rearrangement joins TRBV5-1 to TRBJ2-7; 14 positions agree with TRBD2. This CDR3 is built from 18 residues. V was pared by 4 bases and J by 1 base, with 10 bases of the junction left unmatched. CDR1 is SGHRS and CDR2 is YFSETQ in the germline V gene. CDR3 DNA: TGCGCCAGCAGCACAGGACTAGCGGGGGGCCGAAAATCCTACGAGCAGTACTTC. This sequence encodes CASSTGLAGGRKSYEQYF.

This clone was detected only a few times. The chain carries TRBV7-9 and TRBJ2-4, with a weak D call TRBD1 (5 bases). Germline CDR1 SEHNR, CDR2 FQNEAQ (reference sequence). Trimming pared 1 base from V and 9 bases from J, leaving 19 bases between. This CDR3 is built from 16 residues. CDR3: CASSLDLWGESSIQYF. As DNA, the CDR3 is TGTGCCAGCAGCTTAGACCTTTGGGGCGAATCGAGCATTCAGTACTTC.

This clone was detected only a few times. V usage is TRBV5-1 and J usage is TRBJ1-3; D possibly corresponds to TRBD1 (5 bases). V lost 0 bases and J lost 4, with 8 bases in between. CDR1 is SGHRS, CDR2 YFSETQ, per germline. The CDR3 is made up of 14 amino acids. CDR3 sequence reads: CASSLEGVGNTIYF. Written as DNA, the CDR3 is TGCGCCAGCAGCTTGGAAGGGGTCGGAAACACCATATATTTT.

The table lists this clone with a few counts. The chain couples TRBV30 to TRBJ2-7; D might be TRBD1 (6 bases). In germline, CDR1 is GTSNPN, CDR2 SVGIG (reference sequence). Trimming shortened V by 1 base and J by 7 bases, and 8 bases separated the two germline ends. The CDR3 contains 11 residues. The CDR3 is CAWSARGEQYF. CDR3 sequence (DNA): TGTGCCTGGAGTGCTAGGGGGGAGCAGTACTTC.

The V call is TRBV27, the J call TRBJ2-2; TRBD2 matches at 13 bases. J gave up 3 bases and V 8 bases, and 3 bases lay outside the gene matches. CDR3 length: 15 amino acids. Germline CDR1 reads MNHEY; CDR2 reads SMNVEV (reference sequence). CDR3 DNA: TGTGCCAGCGCGACTAGCGGGAGGTACACCGGGGAGCTGTTTTTT. This sequence encodes CASATSGRYTGELFF.

This clone was seen a few times. V is TRBV7-9 and J is TRBJ1-3, with D possibly TRBD1 on 5 matching bases. V dropped 5 bases and J dropped 3 bases, with 14 bases sitting between them. The CDR3 totals 15 residues. Germline-derived CDR1 and CDR2 are SEHNR and FQNEAQ (reference sequence). Here the CDR3 DNA reads TGTGCCAGCAGCCCCCCGGGGGGTAATGGAAACACCATATATTTT. As protein: CASSPPGGNGNTIYF. Full variable domain (missing parts from reference TRBV7-9 and TRBJ1-3): DTGVSQNPRHKITKRGQNVTFRCDPISEHNRLYWYRQTLGQGPEFLTYFQNEAQLEKSRLLSDRFSAERPKGSFSTLEIQRTEQGDSAMYLCASSPPGGNGNTIYFGEGSWLTVV.

The chain links TRBV2 to TRBJ2-7; TRBD1 matches at 7 bases. J was trimmed by 3 bases and V by 5 bases; bases with no gene match: 16. This CDR3 has 17 amino acids. Germline loops: CDR1 SNHLY, CDR2 FYNNEI. The CDR3 DNA reads TGTGCCAGCAGTCCGCCTTCACAGGGGATAACCGGCTACGAGCAGTACTTC. It encodes CASSPPSQGITGYEQYF.

This clone was detected a few times. The chain links TRBV2 to TRBJ1-3, with D possibly TRBD1 on 6 matching bases. Deletions cut 6 bases from V and 2 bases from J, with 14 bases between. The CDR3 runs to 15 residues. Germline lookup yields CDR1 SNHLY and CDR2 FYNNEI. CDR3 coding DNA: TGTGCCAGCAGCCCCAGGGGCTTGACTGGAAACACCATATATTTT. Encoded protein: CASSPRGLTGNTIYF.

This clone turned up a few times. The CDR3 sequence: CASSLGQAKHEQYF. The CDR3, as DNA: TGTGCCAGCAGCTTGGGACAGGCCAAGCACGAGCAGTACTTC. The chain joins TRBV7-6 to TRBJ2-7, with TRBD1 matching 8 bases. J was trimmed by 5 bases and V by 3 bases; bases with no gene match: 6. This CDR3 has 14 residues. CDR1 is SGHVS, CDR2 FNYEAQ, per germline.

The rearrangement joins TRBV27 to TRBJ2-7; 11 bases fit TRBD1. Germline CDR1 and CDR2: MNHEY and SMNVEV (reference sequence). This CDR3 has 14 residues. With V trimmed by 5 bases and J by 7 bases, 7 bases remained unmatched. The CDR3 sequence: CASSLRDRGGEQYF. DNA of the CDR3: TGTGCCAGCAGTCTCCGGGACAGGGGGGGGGAGCAGTACTTC.

This chain connects TRBV13 to TRBJ2-3; D is perhaps TRBD2 (6 bases). CDR1 is PRHDT, CDR2 FYEKMQ, per germline (reference sequence). The CDR3 contains 15 residues. V lost 1 base to trimming and J lost 1 base, with 9 bases between them. The CDR3 sequence: CASSLVGGGTDTQYF. In nucleotides, the CDR3 is TGTGCCAGCAGCTTAGTGGGCGGGGGCACAGATACGCAGTATTTT. The complete variable domain, with remaining parts taken from reference TRBV13 and TRBJ2-3, reads AAGVIQSPRHLIKEKRETATLKCYPIPRHDTVYWYQQGPGQDPQFLISFYEKMQSDKGSIPDRFSAQQFSDYHSELNMSSLELGDSALYFCASSLVGGGTDTQYFGPGTRLTVL.

This sequence joins TRBV6-5 and TRBJ2-3; 9 positions match TRBD1. This CDR3 is built from 15 residues. Germline lookup yields CDR1 MNHEY and CDR2 SVGAGI. Losses at the gene ends were 4 bases for V and 6 bases for J; bases not matched to a gene: 8. The CDR3 loop is CASSSTGTGRDTQYF. As DNA, the CDR3 is TGTGCCAGCAGTTCGACCGGGACAGGGCGCGATACGCAGTATTTT.

In DNA, the CDR3 is TGTGCCAGTAGTATACAGGGGCGAAGCTACGAGCAGTACTTC. Translating it yields CASSIQGRSYEQYF. The chain couples TRBV19 to TRBJ2-7; possibly TRBD1 for D (6 bases). Germline V gene lookup returns CDR1 LNHDA and CDR2 SQIVND (reference sequence). The CDR3 runs to 14 residues. V dropped 2 bases and J dropped 3 bases, with 11 bases sitting between them.

This clone was seen more than once but under ten times. The chain is built from TRBV6-1 and TRBJ1-5; TRBD1 agrees at 12 bases. This CDR3 has 19 residues. V lost 4 bases to trimming and J lost 5 bases; unmatched junction nucleotides: 15. The germline V gene encodes CDR1 MNHNS and CDR2 SASEGT. The CDR3 sequence is CASSGPRDRGLVRDQPQHF. CDR3 DNA: TGTGCCAGCAGTGGACCCCGGGACAGGGGGCTGGTTAGGGATCAGCCCCAGCATTTT.

This clone was observed a handful of times. The rearrangement uses TRBV27 and TRBJ1-2; weak D call: TRBD1 (5 bases). The CDR3 is 14 residues long. Deletions cut 5 bases from V and 6 bases from J, with 16 bases between. Per the germline V gene, CDR1 is MNHEY and CDR2 is SMNVEV (reference sequence). The CDR3 nucleotides read TGTGCCAGCAGTCCAGGGTCTCCCTCGGATGGCTACACCTTC. Translation gives CASSPGSPSDGYTF.

This sequence joins TRBV6-5 and TRBJ2-7; 15 bases map to TRBD2. V dropped 4 bases and J dropped 2; count of bases not matched to a gene: 3. The CDR3 runs 16 residues. Germline CDR1 reads MNHEY; CDR2 reads SVGAGI. For the CDR3, the DNA is TGTGCCAGCAGTTTCCGGACTAGCGGGAGGGCCTACGAGCAGTACTTC. Protein product: CASSFRTSGRAYEQYF.

This clone showed up just a few times. The chain combines TRBV5-6 with TRBJ2-5, with 9 positions matching TRBD2. CDR1 and CDR2 from the germline V gene are SGHDT and YYEEEE. The V and J ends lost 4 bases and 4 bases, in that order; junction bases with no gene match: 8. The CDR3 spans 15 residues. The CDR3 coding sequence is TGTGCCAGCAGCACCCTAGCGGGGCCGACAGAGACCCAGTACTTC. Amino acid sequence: CASSTLAGPTETQYF.

There are a few counts of this clone. CDR3 coding DNA: TGTGCCAGCAGCGGGGGACAGGTGAATCAGCCCCAGCATTTT. It yields the protein CASSGGQVNQPQHF. The V call is TRBV7-2, the J call TRBJ1-5; TRBD1 matches 8 bases. The CDR3 consists of 14 residues. Germline V lookup: CDR1 SGHTA, CDR2 FQGNSA. J gave up 4 bases and V 5 bases, and 4 bases lay outside the gene matches.

A few counts support this clone. V gene TRBV13 combines with J gene TRBJ1-1, with 8 bases lining up with TRBD1. V gave up 4 bases and J gave up 4 bases; unmatched junction bases: 11. In germline, CDR1 is PRHDT, CDR2 FYEKMQ (reference sequence). This CDR3 spans 16 amino acids. The chain's CDR3 is CASSSMGYRGSTEAFF. As DNA, the CDR3 is TGTGCCAGCAGCTCTATGGGCTACAGGGGGTCCACTGAAGCTTTCTTT.

CDR3 nucleotides: TGTGCCTGGAGTAGGGCGGGAGGGGGCAATCAGCCCCAGCATTTT. Its translation is CAWSRAGGGNQPQHF. V gene TRBV30 combines with J gene TRBJ1-5; a weak D match, TRBD1 (5 bases). V was pared by 2 bases and J by 2 bases, with 13 bases between. This CDR3 has 15 amino acids. Per germline, CDR1 GTSNPN and CDR2 SVGIG (reference sequence).

The rearrangement joins TRBV28 to TRBJ1-5; the D is unclear. V lost 1 base and J 5 bases, leaving 3 bases between the germline ends. CDR1 is MDHEN, CDR2 SYDVKM, per germline. The CDR3 extends over 12 amino acids. The CDR3 DNA reads TGTGCCAGCAGTTTATCTTATCAGCCCCAGCATTTT. As protein: CASSLSYQPQHF.

This clone was observed a few times. This chain connects TRBV29-1 to TRBJ2-2; the match to TRBD1 covers 8 bases. V was clipped by 7 bases and J by 3 bases; unmatched bases: 4. Germline lookup yields CDR1 SQVTM and CDR2 ANQGSEA. The CDR3 loop spans 13 amino acids. CDR3 DNA: TGCAGCGGACAGGGGACCGACACCGGGGAGCTGTTTTTT. Protein product: CSGQGTDTGELFF.